Listed below are T cell receptor beta chains from one sample, sequenced in a study of shared clonotypes between healthy human individuals. Profiled with immunoSEQ multiplex PCR; TCRdb holds only in-frame clones, not every one. The table records 2 million to 3 million clones, approximately 93% of them present only once. The sequenced material came from naive CD4+ T cells from PBMCs. These receptors all stem from a man in his late teens or twenties in good health. Some clones in this sample may be carry-over from other donors' samples. Each CDR3 is given with its conserved first and last residue. Fields, in order: CDR3 protein, J gene, V gene.

CASSSPGDEQFF,TRBJ2-1,TRBV28
CASQWREEGETQYF,TRBJ2-5,TRBV2
CASSLAQGETTGELFF,TRBJ2-2,TRBV7-9
CASTRISGRSTEAFF,TRBJ1-1,TRBV27
CASRRDRGQGGSPLHF,TRBJ1-6,TRBV28
CASSELGTEQYF,TRBJ2-7,TRBV6-5
CASSMGLNYGYTF,TRBJ1-2,TRBV5-6
CASSGETGPYEQYF,TRBJ2-7,TRBV11-1
CASSSTGQGGTGELFF,TRBJ2-2,TRBV5-1
CATRFLAARSCSTDTQYF,TRBJ2-3,TRBV21-1
CASSLVTSGNNEQFF,TRBJ2-1,TRBV7-2
CATSRGDSYNEQFF,TRBJ2-1,TRBV15
CASDFGDGTEAFF,TRBJ1-1,TRBV19
CASSPPRGTANTGELFF,TRBJ2-2,TRBV5-6
CATFAVAPASYGYTF,TRBJ1-2,TRBV28
CASSLRGSYGYTF,TRBJ1-2,TRBV27
CASSLYGQGSGELFF,TRBJ2-2,TRBV7-2
CATSRDFAQTNTGELFF,TRBJ2-2,TRBV15
CASSLWTGRQRGNQPQHF,TRBJ1-5,TRBV7-9
CASSLGRRVLFQETQYF,TRBJ2-5,TRBV7-2
CASSLKGNTEAFF,TRBJ1-1,TRBV5-1
CASSLVTHYGYTF,TRBJ1-2,TRBV5-4
CASSDPAANTGELFF,TRBJ2-2,TRBV9
CASSTWPGAGNTEAFF,TRBJ1-1,TRBV27
CASSPGTGTEAFF,TRBJ1-1,TRBV11-2
CASSSGLAGLDTGELFF,TRBJ2-2,TRBV5-1
CASSGAGQGTSPLHF,TRBJ1-6,TRBV25-1
CASSKGLAASTDTQYF,TRBJ2-3,TRBV9
CASSLASDRGGYEQYF,TRBJ2-7,TRBV5-4
CASSLGSISYEQYF,TRBJ2-7,TRBV7-9
CASSELRGKGEQYF,TRBJ2-7,TRBV25-1
CASSLCRETFSYEQYF,TRBJ2-7,TRBV7-3
CASSEDGRGPPPQHF,TRBJ1-5,TRBV6-1
CASSPPNAPNTGELFF,TRBJ2-2,TRBV18
CASSATGGGNTIYF,TRBJ1-3,TRBV9
CASSQDPQGRYNSPLHF,TRBJ1-6,TRBV4-1
CASSLGAGNYEQYF,TRBJ2-7,TRBV7-6
CSALAKNIQYF,TRBJ2-4,TRBV20-1
CASSFREFRSPLHF,TRBJ1-6,TRBV5-6
CASSFTGYTEAFF,TRBJ1-1,TRBV5-1
CASSEPSGPNYGYTF,TRBJ1-2,TRBV6-1
CASSGWDADEAFF,TRBJ1-1,TRBV6-1
CASRRGGQGDEGYTF,TRBJ1-2,TRBV28
CAWRVGNTDTQYF,TRBJ2-3,TRBV30
CASSWQETQYF,TRBJ2-5,TRBV11-2
CASSLALAVNTGELFF,TRBJ2-2,TRBV18
CASSLSAGGPYEQFF,TRBJ2-1,TRBV5-1
CASSQDRFPEQFF,TRBJ2-1,TRBV4-2
CASSPSYYNEQFF,TRBJ2-1,TRBV7-9
CASSLLAGDPNEQFF,TRBJ2-1,TRBV18
CAWGRQRNTEAFF,TRBJ1-1,TRBV30
CASRRTGGAGYEQYF,TRBJ2-7,TRBV27
CASSLADTQYF,TRBJ2-3,TRBV5-4